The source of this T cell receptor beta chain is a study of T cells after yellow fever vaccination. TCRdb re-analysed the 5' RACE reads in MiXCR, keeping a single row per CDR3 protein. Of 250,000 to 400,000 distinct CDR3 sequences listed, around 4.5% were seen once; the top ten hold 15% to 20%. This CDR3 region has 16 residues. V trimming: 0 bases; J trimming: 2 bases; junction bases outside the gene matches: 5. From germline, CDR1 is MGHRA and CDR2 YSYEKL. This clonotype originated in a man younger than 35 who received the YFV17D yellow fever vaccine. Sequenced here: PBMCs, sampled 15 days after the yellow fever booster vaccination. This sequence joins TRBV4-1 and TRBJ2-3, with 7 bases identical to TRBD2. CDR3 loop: CASSQDRTRFTDTQYF. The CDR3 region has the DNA TGCGCCAGCAGCCAAGACCGGACTAGATTCACAGATACGCAGTATTTT.